Following are 31 T cell receptor beta chains from one sample sequenced in a study of siplizumab effects on memory and regulatory T cells. The repertoire was sequenced with immunoSEQ multiplex PCR; TCRdb's copy has only in-frame clones and lacks some. The data contain some 90,000 clones, approximately 90% of them singletons. Sequences were obtained from CD4+ T cells sorted from blood. Receptor source: a human donor in good health.

The rearrangement joins TRBV7-3 to TRBJ2-5; D not certain. The germline CDR1 and CDR2 sequences are SGHTA and FQGTGA. V was cut by 5 bases and J by 5 bases, with 12 bases left in between. This CDR3 comprises 13 residues. The CDR3 region is CASSRPPGETQYF. Written as DNA, the CDR3 is TGTGCCAGCAGCCGCCCCCCGGGCGAGACCCAGTACTTC.

This clone was counted a single time. The rearrangement joins TRBV6-6 to TRBJ2-1; 11 bases line up with TRBD2. Per the germline V gene, CDR1 is MNHNY and CDR2 is SVGAGI (reference sequence). The CDR3 has 11 amino acids. The junction had 0 bases not matched to a gene; V was cut back by 10 bases and J by 7 bases. CDR3 coding DNA: TGTGCCACTAGCGGGGGGAATGAGCAGTTCTTC. It specifies CATSGGNEQFF.

The rearrangement links TRBV19 to TRBJ2-7; D is undetermined. CDR1 and CDR2 (germline): LNHDA, SQIVND (reference sequence). V lost 3 bases and J lost 3, with 9 bases in between. The CDR3 runs 13 residues. The CDR3 loop reads CASSIARSYEQYF. Here the CDR3 DNA reads TGTGCCAGTAGTATTGCCAGGAGCTACGAGCAGTACTTC.

This chain uses TRBV2 with TRBJ2-7, with D maybe TRBD2 (6 bases). The CDR3 spans 13 residues. In germline, CDR1 is SNHLY, CDR2 FYNNEI. V was cut by 8 bases and J by 6 bases, with 17 bases left in between. For the CDR3, the DNA is TGTGCCAGCGGAGGGCCCTTCCACCCCGAGCAGTACTTC. Amino acids: CASGGPFHPEQYF.

The chain joins TRBV2 to TRBJ1-5; D gene unclear. Germline CDR1 SNHLY, CDR2 FYNNEI. V lost 6 bases, J lost 4 bases, and 7 bases lay in between. The CDR3 contains 12 residues. CDR3 sequence reads: CASRLLNQPQHF. The CDR3 bases are TGTGCCAGCAGGTTGTTGAATCAGCCCCAGCATTTT.

The chain carries TRBV6-4 and TRBJ2-1, with 9 bases matching TRBD2. V lost 6 bases, J lost 3 bases, and 12 bases stayed unmatched. The germline CDR1 and CDR2 sequences are MRHNA and SNTAGT. The CDR3 consists of 17 residues. CDR3 coding DNA: TGTGCCAGCAGGACCGGGACTAGCCACCAGAGCTACAATGAGCAGTTCTTC. Translated, it gives CASRTGTSHQSYNEQFF.

The V call is TRBV7-2, the J call TRBJ2-7; 8 nucleotides agree with TRBD1. Germline CDR1 is SGHTA and CDR2 is FQGNSA. Trimming removed 5 bases from V and 2 bases from J; junction bases left unmatched: 8. This CDR3 region has 15 residues. The CDR3 DNA reads TGTGCCAGCAGCCCACCGGGACAGGTTACCTACGAGCAGTACTTC. Translating gives CASSPPGQVTYEQYF.

The chain joins TRBV5-1 to TRBJ1-1; no clear D gene. Looked up from germline, CDR1 is SGHRS and CDR2 is YFSETQ. The CDR3 sequence is 15 residues long. V lost 4 bases and J 5 bases, leaving 18 bases between the germline ends. CDR3 in amino acids: CASSPTGSLGTEAFF. The CDR3 nucleotides are TGCGCCAGCAGCCCTACCGGGTCCTTAGGGACTGAAGCTTTCTTT.

CDR3 sequence: CASSIYFKVSGANVLTF. Written as DNA, the CDR3 is TGTGCCAGCAGCATATACTTCAAGGTATCAGGGGCCAACGTCCTGACTTTC. The gene calls are TRBV11-3 and TRBJ2-6; D ambiguous. Germline V CDR1 and CDR2: SGHNT, YENEEA. V lost 5 bases and J lost 4, with 18 bases in between. The CDR3 consists of 17 residues.

This chain uses TRBV21-1 with TRBJ1-2; the table's D call TRBD1 went unverified against the DNA. TRBV21-1 is a pseudogene locus. The CDR3 is 13 residues long. CDR3 sequence (DNA): TGTGCCAGAAACACCGGGACAGGGTATGGCTACACCTTC. It translates to CARNTGTGYGYTF.

V gene TRBV6-5 combines with J gene TRBJ2-3, with 10 nucleotides matching TRBD2. Germline trimming cut 2 bases from V and 2 bases from J; bases unmatched to any gene: 1. Germline V CDR1 and CDR2: MNHEY, SVGAGI. There are 15 residues in the CDR3. CDR3 DNA sequence: TGTGCCAGCAGTTACGGGACTAGCGACACAGATACGCAGTATTTT. Translated, it gives CASSYGTSDTDTQYF.

With respect to this clone: Its ends do not fully match the called genes, so a read error is possible. The chain joins TRBV5-3 to TRBJ1-2; D is undetermined. TRBV5-3 is reported as an ORF; its role is uncertain. The CDR3 has 12 residues. CDR3 loop: CASSLEGYGYTF. The CDR3 DNA sequence: TGTGCCAGCAGCTTGGAGGGTTATGGCTACACCTTC.

The chain joins TRBV28 to TRBJ2-5, with 7 positions matching TRBD1. Germline values: CDR1 MDHEN, CDR2 SYDVKM. The CDR3 has 13 amino acids. The junction had 3 bases not matched to a gene; V was cut back by 6 bases and J by 2 bases. The chain's CDR3 is CASRPTGQETQYF. The CDR3 DNA reads TGTGCCAGCAGACCGACAGGGCAAGAGACCCAGTACTTC.

The chain has TRBV30 and TRBJ2-3; 13 nucleotides agree with TRBD2. This CDR3 spans 14 amino acids. V shed 4 bases and J 5 bases; nucleotides not matched to a gene: 3. CDR1 is GTSNPN, CDR2 SVGIG, per germline (reference sequence). CDR3 in amino acids: CAWKLAGGGDTQYF. CDR3 coding DNA: TGTGCCTGGAAACTAGCGGGAGGGGGAGATACGCAGTATTTT. The full variable domain, rest sourced from reference TRBV30 and TRBJ2-3, is SQTIHQWPATLVQPVGSPLSLECTVEGTSNPNLYWYRQAAGRGLQLLFYSVGIGQISSEVPQNLSASRPQDRQFILSSKKLLLSDSGFYLCAWKLAGGGDTQYFGPGTRLTVL.

Notes on this clone: The same CDR3 can be traced to other DNA sequences in this sample. J is TRBJ1-4 and V is TRBV2; no reliable D call. Germline loops: CDR1 SNHLY, CDR2 FYNNEI. V lost 5 bases to trimming and J lost 14 bases, with 18 bases between them. CDR3 size: 13 residues. CDR3 protein: CASSRPSQDSLFF. CDR3 coding DNA: TGTGCCAGCAGTCGGCCTTCCCAGGATAGCCTGTTTTTT.

The genes are TRBV6-1 and TRBJ1-5; D may be TRBD1 (6 bases). Germline CDR1 MNHNS, CDR2 SASEGT. The V end lost 4 bases, the J end lost 6 bases, and 28 bases lay between the germline ends. This CDR3 spans 19 amino acids. CDR3 sequence (DNA): TGTGCCAGCAGTGTCAGACCGGGGTCATCCGGAGGGGGAGGTCAGCCCCAGCATTTT. Translation: CASSVRPGSSGGGGQPQHF.

This sequence joins TRBV5-1 and TRBJ2-2, with 8 nucleotides matching TRBD1. Germline values: CDR1 SGHRS, CDR2 YFSETQ. CDR3 length equals 15 residues. Trimming cost V 0 bases and J 6 bases; bases outside gene matches: 4. The CDR3 spells CASSLAQGAPGELFF. The CDR3 DNA sequence: TGCGCCAGCAGCTTGGCGCAGGGGGCCCCCGGGGAGCTGTTTTTT.

The rearrangement links TRBV4-2 to TRBJ2-1; 14 positions agree with TRBD2. Germline CDR1 and CDR2: LGHNA and YNFKEQ. The CDR3 is 18 amino acids. J lost 9 bases, V lost 3 bases, and 13 bases had no gene match. CDR3 sequence: CASSHSSRGLAGVGEQFF. Here the CDR3 DNA reads TGTGCCAGCAGCCATTCATCCCGGGGACTAGCGGGAGTAGGTGAGCAGTTCTTC.

The V call is TRBV5-1, the J call TRBJ2-7; 8 bases are shared with TRBD1. The CDR3 totals 15 residues. V was pared by 2 bases and J by 0 bases, with 4 bases of the junction left unmatched. Germline CDR1 and CDR2: SGHRS and YFSETQ. CDR3: CASSLGTGYSYEQYF. The CDR3 coding sequence is TGCGCCAGCAGCTTAGGGACAGGCTACTCCTACGAGCAGTACTTC.

In nucleotides, the CDR3 is TGTGCCAGCAGCTTAATAGCTAGCGGGAGGCCCGCGGGGGGTACGCAGTATTTT. This sequence encodes CASSLIASGRPAGGTQYF. V and J are TRBV7-2 and TRBJ2-3, with TRBD2 matching 11 bases. Germline V gene data show CDR1 as SGHTA and CDR2 as FQGNSA. V shed 2 bases, J shed 8 bases, and the junction held 15 bases outside the gene matches. This CDR3 spans 18 amino acids.

The CDR3 spells CASSEAIGGRAFF. In nucleotides, the CDR3 is TGTGCCAGCAGTGAAGCAATCGGGGGTAGAGCTTTCTTT. The chain is built from TRBV6-1 and TRBJ1-1; TRBD1 is a possible D gene (5 bases). Germline V CDR1 and CDR2: MNHNS, SASEGT. V shed 0 bases and J shed 10 bases, with 12 bases lying between them. This CDR3 comprises 13 residues.

The V and J genes are TRBV20-1 and TRBJ2-7; 7 bases match TRBD2. The junction had 3 bases not matched to a gene; V was cut back by 6 bases and J by 4 bases. The CDR3 runs to 11 residues. Germline CDR1 reads DFQATT; CDR2 reads SNEGSKA (reference sequence). This chain's CDR3 is CSAGEGYEQYF. CDR3 coding DNA: TGCAGTGCCGGGGAGGGTTACGAGCAGTACTTC.

The V call is TRBV5-1, the J call TRBJ2-7; D may correspond to TRBD1 or TRBD2 (5 bases each). Germline V gene data show CDR1 as SGHRS and CDR2 as YFSETQ. V was cut by 5 bases and J by 0 bases, with 18 bases left in between. The CDR3 loop spans 16 amino acids. CDR3 nucleotides: TGCGCCAGCAGGGGCAGCCTGGGGGAATACTCCTACGAGCAGTACTTC. It is translated as CASRGSLGEYSYEQYF.

This clone showed up just a few times. The chain joins TRBV28 to TRBJ2-2; 12 bases line up with TRBD2. The V gene end was trimmed by 5 bases and the J gene end by 4 bases; junction bases not matched to a gene: 5. CDR1 is MDHEN and CDR2 is SYDVKM in the germline V gene. The CDR3 spans 16 residues. CDR3 in amino acids: CASSRLAGDRTGELFF. As DNA, the CDR3 is TGTGCCAGCAGTCGACTAGCGGGAGATCGCACCGGGGAGCTGTTTTTT. Variable domain in full (rest from reference TRBV28 and TRBJ2-2): DVKVTQSSRYLVKRTGEKVFLECVQDMDHENMFWYRQDPGLGLRLIYFSYDVKMKEKGDIPEGYSVSREKKERFSLILESASTNQTSMYLCASSRLAGDRTGELFFGEGSRLTVL.

This chain uses TRBV7-2 with TRBJ2-3; D is possibly TRBD2 (5 bases). Germline lookup yields CDR1 SGHTA and CDR2 FQGNSA. Trimming cost V 0 bases and J 4 bases, with 11 bases left between them. The CDR3 sequence is 15 residues long. The CDR3 DNA sequence: TGTGCCAGCAGCTTAGCGGGAGTTTCCCCAGATACGCAGTATTTT. Protein: CASSLAGVSPDTQYF.

The gene calls are TRBV5-1 and TRBJ2-5, with D unclear. CDR3 length equals 12 residues. CDR1 is SGHRS, CDR2 YFSETQ, per germline. V gave up 4 bases and J gave up 4 bases, with 8 bases separating them. This chain's CDR3 is CASSKAGETQYF. The CDR3 region has the DNA TGCGCCAGCAGCAAGGCCGGAGAGACCCAGTACTTC.

The rearrangement uses TRBV29-1 and TRBJ2-5; 10 positions agree with TRBD1. Unmatched junction bases numbered 7, after V lost 4 bases and J lost 5 bases. There are 14 residues in the CDR3. Germline values: CDR1 SQVTM, CDR2 ANQGSEA. For the CDR3, the DNA is TGCAGCGTTGCGACAGGGGGCAGATTTGAGACCCAGTACTTC. The encoded protein is CSVATGGRFETQYF.

The chain employs TRBV9 and TRBJ2-1, with a weak D call TRBD2 (6 bases). This CDR3 has 17 amino acids. V was clipped by 0 bases and J by 0 bases, with 13 bases between them. The germline gives CDR1 SGDLS, CDR2 YYNGEE. CDR3 loop: CASSVAPLASSYNEQFF. The DNA for the CDR3 is TGTGCCAGCAGCGTAGCCCCCCTAGCGTCCTCCTACAATGAGCAGTTCTTC.

This clone has only a few counts. The V and J genes are TRBV19 and TRBJ2-5, with 8 positions matching TRBD2. Germline V gene lookup returns CDR1 LNHDA and CDR2 SQIVND (reference sequence). The CDR3 loop spans 15 amino acids. V trimming: 7 bases; J trimming: 1 base; junction bases outside the gene matches: 8. CDR3 bases: TGTGCCAGTACGCAGAGCGGGGGATCCCAAGAGACCCAGTACTTC. Translated, it gives CASTQSGGSQETQYF.

The rearrangement uses TRBV19 and TRBJ1-1; D unclear. CDR1 is LNHDA, CDR2 SQIVND, per germline (reference sequence). The V end lost 6 bases, the J end lost 11 bases, and 13 bases lay between the germline ends. The CDR3 sequence is 11 residues long. CDR3 sequence reads: CASSFGWEAFF. The CDR3, as DNA: TGTGCCAGTAGCTTCGGGTGGGAGGCTTTCTTT.

The chain joins TRBV28 to TRBJ1-2, with a possible D match to TRBD1 (6 bases). Germline CDR1 is MDHEN and CDR2 is SYDVKM. This CDR3 region has 14 residues. The V end was cut by 2 bases, the J end by 4 bases, with 11 bases between. The CDR3: CASSLGQHLYGYTF. The CDR3 DNA reads as TGTGCCAGCAGTTTAGGACAGCACCTCTATGGCTACACCTTC.